The text below deals with one T cell receptor beta chain. The germline CDR1 and CDR2 sequences are SGHDT and YYEEEE. The length of the CDR3 is 14 residues. V was clipped by 2 bases and J by 6 bases, with 12 bases between them. Clones were sequenced by immunoSEQ multiplex PCR, and TCRdb holds only the in-frame ones, with some missing. This table holds roughly 50,000 clones, 81% found once. The source of the sample is a study of blood T cell repertoires in COVID-19. V and J are TRBV5-6 and TRBJ2-1, with D unresolved. Sequenced material: peripheral blood. This receptor was obtained from a woman aged 60-70 years with acute or convalescent COVID-19. CDR3 amino acids: CASSLRGSVNEQFF. The CDR3 coding sequence is TGTGCCAGCAGCTTAAGAGGTAGTGTCAATGAGCAGTTCTTC.